The rows below give T cell receptor beta chains drawn from one sample of a study of neurological immune-mediated disorders. Each CDR3 protein is one row after TCRdb ran MiXCR on the 5' RACE reads. The data hold approximately 48,000 distinct CDR3 sequences, with around 17% observed a single time. Sequencing was done on a sample of PBMCs. The receptors were gathered from a man aged 55-75 years in good health. The CDR3 runs from the conserved cysteine through the conserved F or W. The order of the fields is CDR3 length, J gene, D gene, clone size, V gene, CDR3 protein, CDR3 DNA. The D gene is left open where the match is weak. Size tells how often a clone was seen (once, few, many) or the class of an expanded clone, and some rows leave it out.

16 | TRBJ2-1 | TRBD2 | many | TRBV12-3/TRBV12-4 | CASSRLGLASRNEQFF | TGTGCCAGCAGTAGACTGGGACTAGCAAGTCGGAATGAGCAGTTCTTC
19 | TRBJ2-1 | TRBD2 | - | TRBV29-1 | CSVEGELELAGETYNEQFF | TGCAGCGTTGAAGGTGAATTAGAGCTAGCGGGAGAGACATACAATGAGCAGTTCTTC
14 | TRBJ2-1 | - | - | TRBV11-2 | CASSFLGGNNTQFF | TGTGCCAGCAGTTTCCTTGGGGGAAACAATACGCAGTTCTTC
15 | TRBJ1-5 | TRBD1 | few | TRBV7-2 | CASSTGTAGNQPQHF | TGTGCCAGCAGCACCGGGACAGCTGGTAATCAGCCCCAGCATTTT
15 | TRBJ2-1 | - | many | TRBV7-9 | CASSLAGVSYNEQFF | TGTGCCAGCAGCTTAGCGGGAGTCTCCTACAATGAGCAGTTCTTC
14 | TRBJ2-2 | - | many | TRBV29-1 | CSAFQGEPTGELFF | TGCAGCGCCTTCCAAGGGGAGCCGACCGGGGAGCTGTTTTTT
13 | TRBJ1-5 | - | - | TRBV9 | CASSVEANQPQHF | TGTGCCAGCAGCGTAGAGGCCAATCAGCCCCAGCATTTT
15 | TRBJ1-1 | - | many | TRBV7-2 | CASSFGRSMNTEAFF | TGTGCCAGCAGCTTCGGGCGCAGCATGAACACTGAAGCTTTCTTT
16 | TRBJ2-1 | TRBD2 | - | TRBV11-2 | CASSSRGGQSSDEQFF | TGTGCCAGCAGCTCCCGCGGGGGGCAGAGCAGCGATGAGCAGTTCTTC
14 | TRBJ1-5 | TRBD1 | many | TRBV9 | CASSGGQGDQPQHF | TGTGCCAGCAGCGGTGGACAGGGCGATCAGCCCCAGCATTTT
16 | TRBJ1-5 | TRBD1 | many | TRBV20-1 | CSAGSTGALTNQPQHF | TGCAGTGCTGGGTCGACAGGGGCGTTGACCAATCAGCCCCAGCATTTT
15 | TRBJ2-7 | - | many | TRBV5-1 | CASSLVAGTTYEQYF | TGCGCCAGCAGCTTGGTCGCGGGCACAACCTACGAGCAGTACTTC
15 | TRBJ2-2 | TRBD1 | - | TRBV7-2 | CASGPRTGGTGELFF | TGTGCCAGCGGCCCACGGACAGGGGGCACCGGGGAGCTGTTTTTT